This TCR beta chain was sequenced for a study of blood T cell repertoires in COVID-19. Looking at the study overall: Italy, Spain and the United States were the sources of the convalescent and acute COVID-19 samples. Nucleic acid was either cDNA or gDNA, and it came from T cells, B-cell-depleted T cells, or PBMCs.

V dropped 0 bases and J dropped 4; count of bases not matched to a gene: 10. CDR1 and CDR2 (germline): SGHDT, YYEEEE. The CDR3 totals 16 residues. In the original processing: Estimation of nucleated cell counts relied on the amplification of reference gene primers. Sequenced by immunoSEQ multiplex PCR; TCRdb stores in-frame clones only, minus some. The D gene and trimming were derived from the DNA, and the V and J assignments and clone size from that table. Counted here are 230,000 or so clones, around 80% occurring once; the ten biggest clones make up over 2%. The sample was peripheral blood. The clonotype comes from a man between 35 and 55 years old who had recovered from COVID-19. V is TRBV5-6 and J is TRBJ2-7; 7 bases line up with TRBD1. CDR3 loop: CASSLGGGRTRYEQYF. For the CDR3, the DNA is TGTGCCAGCAGCTTGGGAGGGGGCAGGACAAGGTACGAGCAGTACTTC.